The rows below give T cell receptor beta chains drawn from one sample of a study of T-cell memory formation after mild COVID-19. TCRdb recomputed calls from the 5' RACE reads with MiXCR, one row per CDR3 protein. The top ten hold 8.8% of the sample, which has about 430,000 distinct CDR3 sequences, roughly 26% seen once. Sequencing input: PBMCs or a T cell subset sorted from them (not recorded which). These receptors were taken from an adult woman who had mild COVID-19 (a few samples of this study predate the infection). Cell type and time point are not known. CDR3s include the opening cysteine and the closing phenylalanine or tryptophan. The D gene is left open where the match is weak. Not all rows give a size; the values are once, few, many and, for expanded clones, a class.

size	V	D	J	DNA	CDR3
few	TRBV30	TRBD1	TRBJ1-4	TGTGCCTGGACCATAGGGGGCAATGAAAAACTGTTTTTT	CAWTIGGNEKLFF
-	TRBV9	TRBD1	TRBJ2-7	TGTGCCAGCAGCGGGGGACAGGGGTACGAGCAGTACTTC	CASSGGQGYEQYF
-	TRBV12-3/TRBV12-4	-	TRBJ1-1	-	CASSLLSVRGEAFF
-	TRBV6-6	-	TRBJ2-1	TGTGCCAGCAGTTACGGTAGCAATGAGCAGTTCTTC	CASSYGSNEQFF
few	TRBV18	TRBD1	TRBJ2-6	TGTGCCAGCTCGAAGGGACAGGGTGCAGCTGGGGCCAACGTCCTGACTTTC	CASSKGQGAAGANVLTF
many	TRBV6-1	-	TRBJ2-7	TGTGCCAGCAGTGAAGCGTCCTACGAGCAGTACTTC	CASSEASYEQYF
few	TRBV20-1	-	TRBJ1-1	TGCAGTGCTAGACTCCGGGGGAACACTGAAGCTTTCTTT	CSARLRGNTEAFF
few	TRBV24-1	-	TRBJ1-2	TGTGCCACCAGTAAGGACGGCTATGGCTACACCTTC	CATSKDGYGYTF
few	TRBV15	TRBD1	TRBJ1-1	TGTGCCACCAGCGAGGGGGGACAGGCGAACACTGAAGCTTTCTTT	CATSEGGQANTEAFF
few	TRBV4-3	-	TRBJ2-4	TGCGCCAGCAGCGAGCTGTTACAGGGCGCTAAAAACATTCAGTACTTC	CASSELLQGAKNIQYF
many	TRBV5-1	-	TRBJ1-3	TGCGCCAGCAGCCTGCAGTCTGGAAACACCATATATTTT	CASSLQSGNTIYF
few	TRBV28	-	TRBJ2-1	TGTGCCAGCAGTCCAACCGGCCCCTACAATGAGCAGTTCTTC	CASSPTGPYNEQFF
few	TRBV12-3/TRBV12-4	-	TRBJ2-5	TGTGCCAGCAGTTCTGGGAGAGAGGGGGGGTTC	CASSSGREGGF
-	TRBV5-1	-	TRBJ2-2	TGCGCCAGCAGCTTGGAAGTAGGCGGGGAGCTGTTTTTT	CASSLEVGGELFF